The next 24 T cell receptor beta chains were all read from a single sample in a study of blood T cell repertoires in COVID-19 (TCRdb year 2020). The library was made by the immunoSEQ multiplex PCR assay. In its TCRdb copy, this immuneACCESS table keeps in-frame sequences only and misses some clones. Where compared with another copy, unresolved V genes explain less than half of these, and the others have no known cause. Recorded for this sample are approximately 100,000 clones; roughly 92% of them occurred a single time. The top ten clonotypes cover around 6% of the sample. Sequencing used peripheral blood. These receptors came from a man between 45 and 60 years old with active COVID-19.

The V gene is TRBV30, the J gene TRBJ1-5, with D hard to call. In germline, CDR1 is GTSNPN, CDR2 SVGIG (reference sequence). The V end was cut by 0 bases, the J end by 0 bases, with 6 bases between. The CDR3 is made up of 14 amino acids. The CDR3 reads CAWSVTNSNQPQHF. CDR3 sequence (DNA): TGTGCCTGGAGTGTAACTAATAGCAATCAGCCCCAGCATTTT.

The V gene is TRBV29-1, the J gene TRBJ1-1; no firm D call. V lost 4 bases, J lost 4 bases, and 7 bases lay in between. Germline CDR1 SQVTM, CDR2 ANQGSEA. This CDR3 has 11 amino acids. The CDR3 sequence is CSVVRGTEAFF. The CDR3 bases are TGCAGCGTTGTGCGAGGCACTGAAGCTTTCTTT.

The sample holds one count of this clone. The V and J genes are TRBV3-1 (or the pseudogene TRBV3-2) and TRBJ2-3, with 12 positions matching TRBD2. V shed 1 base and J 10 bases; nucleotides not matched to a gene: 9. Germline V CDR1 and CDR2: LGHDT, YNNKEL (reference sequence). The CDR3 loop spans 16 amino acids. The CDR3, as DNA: TGTGCCAGCAGCCAAGGGGCTAGCGGGAGGGTTCTTTCGCAGTATTTT. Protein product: CASSQGASGRVLSQYF.

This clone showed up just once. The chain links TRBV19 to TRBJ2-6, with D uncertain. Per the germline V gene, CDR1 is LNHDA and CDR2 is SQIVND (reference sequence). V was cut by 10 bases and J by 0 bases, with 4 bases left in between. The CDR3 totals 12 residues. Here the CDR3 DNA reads TGTGCCACTCTCTCTGGGGCCAACGTCCTGACTTTC. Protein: CATLSGANVLTF.

The CDR3 here is CASSIQGAGYGYTF. The CDR3 bases are TGTGCCAGTAGTATACAGGGGGCCGGCTATGGCTACACCTTC. The chain joins TRBV19 to TRBJ1-2; TRBD1 aligns across 8 bases. V gave up 2 bases and J gave up 4 bases; unmatched junction bases: 3. This CDR3 spans 14 amino acids. Looked up from germline, CDR1 is LNHDA and CDR2 is SQIVND (reference sequence).

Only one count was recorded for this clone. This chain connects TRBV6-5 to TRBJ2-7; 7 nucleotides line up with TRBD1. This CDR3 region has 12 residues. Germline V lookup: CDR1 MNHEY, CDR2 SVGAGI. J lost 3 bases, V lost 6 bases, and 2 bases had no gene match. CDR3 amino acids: CASSRTGYEQYF. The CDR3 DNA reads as TGTGCCAGCAGCCGGACAGGCTACGAGCAGTACTTC.

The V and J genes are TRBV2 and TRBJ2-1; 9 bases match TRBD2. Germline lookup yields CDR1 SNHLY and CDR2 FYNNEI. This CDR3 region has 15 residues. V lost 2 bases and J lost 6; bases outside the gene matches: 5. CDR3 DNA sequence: TGTGCCAGCAGTGAACGTCTAGCGGGACTCAATGAGCAGTTCTTC. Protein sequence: CASSERLAGLNEQFF.

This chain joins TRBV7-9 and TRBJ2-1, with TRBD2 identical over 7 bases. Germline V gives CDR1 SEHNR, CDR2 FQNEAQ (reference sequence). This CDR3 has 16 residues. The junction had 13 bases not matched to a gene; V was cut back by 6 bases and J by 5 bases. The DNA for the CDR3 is TGTGCCAGCAGTGGCGGCGGGGCGGGAGTGGACAATGAGCAGTTCTTC. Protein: CASSGGGAGVDNEQFF.

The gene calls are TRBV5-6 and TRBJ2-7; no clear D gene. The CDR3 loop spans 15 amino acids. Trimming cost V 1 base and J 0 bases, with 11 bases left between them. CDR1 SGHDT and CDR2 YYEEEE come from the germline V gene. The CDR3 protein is CASSLPTLSSYEQYF. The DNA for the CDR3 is TGTGCCAGCAGCTTGCCGACACTTAGCTCCTACGAGCAGTACTTC. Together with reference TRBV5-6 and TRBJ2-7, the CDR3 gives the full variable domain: DAGVTQSPTHLIKTRGQQVTLRCSPKSGHDTVSWYQQALGQGPQFIFQYYEEEERQRGNFPDRFSGHQFPNYSSELNVNALLLGDSALYLCASSLPTLSSYEQYFGPGTRLTVT.

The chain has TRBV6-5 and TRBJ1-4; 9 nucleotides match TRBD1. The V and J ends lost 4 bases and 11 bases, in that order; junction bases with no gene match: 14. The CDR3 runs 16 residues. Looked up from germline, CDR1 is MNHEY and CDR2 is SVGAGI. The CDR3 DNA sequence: TGTGCCAGCAGTTTACTCCCGGACAGGGGTGTGAGCAAACTGTTTTTT. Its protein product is CASSLLPDRGVSKLFF.

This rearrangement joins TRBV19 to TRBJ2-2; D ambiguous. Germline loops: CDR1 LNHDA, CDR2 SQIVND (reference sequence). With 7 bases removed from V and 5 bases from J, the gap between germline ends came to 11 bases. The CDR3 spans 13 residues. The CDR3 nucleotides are TGTGCCAGTACACGGTTGCGGACCGGGGAGCTGTTTTTT. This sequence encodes CASTRLRTGELFF.

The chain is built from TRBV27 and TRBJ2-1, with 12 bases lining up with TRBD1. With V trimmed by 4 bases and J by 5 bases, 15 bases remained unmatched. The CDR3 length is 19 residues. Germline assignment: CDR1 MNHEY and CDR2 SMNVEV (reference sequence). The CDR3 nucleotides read TGTGCCAGCAGTTCCACCGGGACAGGGGGCTTCGTTTTAGACAATGAGCAGTTCTTC. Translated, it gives CASSSTGTGGFVLDNEQFF.

The CDR3: CASSFPEGQGDEQYF. DNA of the CDR3: TGTGCCAGCAGTTTCCCGGAGGGACAGGGCGACGAGCAGTACTTC. The chain links TRBV6-6 to TRBJ2-7, with TRBD1 matching 9 bases. Germline trimming cut 4 bases from V and 5 bases from J; bases unmatched to any gene: 9. Germline lookup yields CDR1 MNHNY and CDR2 SVGAGI (reference sequence). The CDR3 covers 15 residues.

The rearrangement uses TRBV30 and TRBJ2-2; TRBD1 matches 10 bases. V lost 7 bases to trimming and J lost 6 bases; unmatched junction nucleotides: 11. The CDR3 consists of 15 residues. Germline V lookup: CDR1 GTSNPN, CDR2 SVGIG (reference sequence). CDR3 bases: TGTGCCTTTTCGACAGGGGGCGTTCATTCCGGGGAGCTGTTTTTT. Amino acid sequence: CAFSTGGVHSGELFF.

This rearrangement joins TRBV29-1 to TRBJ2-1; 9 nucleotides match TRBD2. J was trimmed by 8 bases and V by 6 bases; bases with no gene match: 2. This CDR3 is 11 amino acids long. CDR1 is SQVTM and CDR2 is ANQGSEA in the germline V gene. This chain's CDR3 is CSVGLADEQFF. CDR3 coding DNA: TGCAGCGTGGGACTAGCCGATGAGCAGTTCTTC.

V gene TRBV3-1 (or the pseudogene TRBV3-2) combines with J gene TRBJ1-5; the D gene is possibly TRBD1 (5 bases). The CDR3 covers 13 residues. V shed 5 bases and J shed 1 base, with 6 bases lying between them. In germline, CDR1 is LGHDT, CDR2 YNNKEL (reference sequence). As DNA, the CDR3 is TGTGCCAGCAGCGGACACAGCAATCAGCCCCAGCATTTT. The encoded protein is CASSGHSNQPQHF.

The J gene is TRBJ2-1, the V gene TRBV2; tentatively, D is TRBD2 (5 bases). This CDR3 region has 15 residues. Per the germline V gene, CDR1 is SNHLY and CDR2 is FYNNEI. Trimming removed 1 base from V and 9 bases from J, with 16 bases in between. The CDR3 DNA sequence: TGTGCCAGCAGTGAAGAGGGAGTGCGAACAGTTGAGCAGTTCTTC. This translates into CASSEEGVRTVEQFF.

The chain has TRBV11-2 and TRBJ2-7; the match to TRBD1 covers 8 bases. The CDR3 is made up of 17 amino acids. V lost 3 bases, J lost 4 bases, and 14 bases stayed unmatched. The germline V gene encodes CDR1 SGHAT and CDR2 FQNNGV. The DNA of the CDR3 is TGTGCCAGCAGCTTGGGCCCAGGGGGCCCTGAGGGGTACGAGCAGTACTTC. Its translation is CASSLGPGGPEGYEQYF.

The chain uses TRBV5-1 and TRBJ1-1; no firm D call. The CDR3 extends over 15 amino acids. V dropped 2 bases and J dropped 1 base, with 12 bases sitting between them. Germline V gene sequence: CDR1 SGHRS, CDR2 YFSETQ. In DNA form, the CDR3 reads TGCGCCAGCAGCTTTGGCGGACTGACGAACACTGAAGCTTTCTTT. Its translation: CASSFGGLTNTEAFF.

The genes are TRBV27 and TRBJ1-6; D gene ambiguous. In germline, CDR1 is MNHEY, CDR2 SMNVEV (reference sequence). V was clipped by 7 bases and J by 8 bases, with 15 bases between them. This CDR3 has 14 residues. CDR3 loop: CASKTGLWDSPLHF. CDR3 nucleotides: TGTGCCAGCAAGACTGGCCTCTGGGATTCACCCCTCCACTTT.

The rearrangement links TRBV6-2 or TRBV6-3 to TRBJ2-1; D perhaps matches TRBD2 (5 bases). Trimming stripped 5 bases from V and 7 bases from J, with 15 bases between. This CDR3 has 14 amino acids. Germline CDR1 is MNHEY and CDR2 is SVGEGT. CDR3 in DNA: TGTGCCAGCAGTCTCCCCATACTAGGGAATGAGCAGTTCTTC. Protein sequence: CASSLPILGNEQFF.

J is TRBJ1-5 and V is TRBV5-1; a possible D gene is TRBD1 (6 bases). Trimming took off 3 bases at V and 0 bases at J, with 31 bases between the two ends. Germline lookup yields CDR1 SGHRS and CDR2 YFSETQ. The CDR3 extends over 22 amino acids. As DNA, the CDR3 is TGCGCCAGCAGCTGGCAGGGACAAGTGGAAGGATATACCACGTATAGCAATCAGCCCCAGCATTTT. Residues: CASSWQGQVEGYTTYSNQPQHF.

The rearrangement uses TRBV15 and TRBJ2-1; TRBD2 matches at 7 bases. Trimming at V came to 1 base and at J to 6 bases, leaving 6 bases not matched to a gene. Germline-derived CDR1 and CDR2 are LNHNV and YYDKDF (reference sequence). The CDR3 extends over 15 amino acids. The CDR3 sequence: CATSRGGSAANEQFF. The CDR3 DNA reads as TGTGCCACCAGCAGAGGCGGGAGCGCTGCCAATGAGCAGTTCTTC.

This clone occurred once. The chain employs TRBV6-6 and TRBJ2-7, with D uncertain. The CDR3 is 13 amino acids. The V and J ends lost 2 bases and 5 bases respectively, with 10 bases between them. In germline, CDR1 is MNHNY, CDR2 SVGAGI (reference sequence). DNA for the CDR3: TGTGCCAGCAGTTACGGTTTTGCGGACGAGCAGTACTTC. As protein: CASSYGFADEQYF.